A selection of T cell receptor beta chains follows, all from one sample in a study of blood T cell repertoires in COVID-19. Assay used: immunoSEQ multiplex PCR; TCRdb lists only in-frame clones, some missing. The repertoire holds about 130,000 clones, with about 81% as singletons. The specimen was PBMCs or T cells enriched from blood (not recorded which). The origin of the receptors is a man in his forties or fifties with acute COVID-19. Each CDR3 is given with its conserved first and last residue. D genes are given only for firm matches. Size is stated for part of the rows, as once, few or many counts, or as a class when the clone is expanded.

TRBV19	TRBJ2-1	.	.	TGTGCCAGTAGTCCCGGGACTCCCACCGAGCAGTTCTTC	CASSPGTPTEQFF
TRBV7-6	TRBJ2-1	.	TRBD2	TGTGCCAGCAGCTTAGGGCCGGGGGGGCCCAATGAGCAGTTCTTC	CASSLGPGGPNEQFF
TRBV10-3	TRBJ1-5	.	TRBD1	TGTGCCATCAGCAAGGGACAGATGAATCAGCCCCAGCATTTT	CAISKGQMNQPQHF
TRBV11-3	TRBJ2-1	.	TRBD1	TGTGCCAGCAGCGGGGACAGCTCCTACAATGAGCAGTTCTTC	CASSGDSSYNEQFF
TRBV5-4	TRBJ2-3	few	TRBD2	TGTGCCAGCAGCTTGCGGGAGGGAGTCCTCACAGATACGCAGTATTTT	CASSLREGVLTDTQYF
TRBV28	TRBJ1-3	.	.	TGTGCCAGCAGTTCCCGGGGGTTAACCATATATTTT	CASSSRGLTIYF
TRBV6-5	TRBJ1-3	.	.	TGTGCCAGCAGTTTGCGACAGTCTGGAAACACCATATATTTT	CASSLRQSGNTIYF
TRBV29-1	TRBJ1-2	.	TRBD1	TGCAGCGTTGTTGACAGGGGTAACTATGGCTACACCTTC	CSVVDRGNYGYTF
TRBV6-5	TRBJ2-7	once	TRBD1	TGTGCCAGCAGCCTAGACAGGGTCCTGTACGAGCAGTACTTC	CASSLDRVLYEQYF
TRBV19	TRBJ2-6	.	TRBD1	TGTCCCCCGGGACAGCCTAGCTCTGGGGCCAACGTCCTGACTTTC	CPPGQPSSGANVLTF
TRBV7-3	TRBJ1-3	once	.	TGTGCCAGCAGCCCGGACAGAAACACCATATATTTT	CASSPDRNTIYF
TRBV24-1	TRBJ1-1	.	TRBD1	TGTGCCACCAGTGATCCCAGGGGGAGCGCTGAAGCTTTCTTT	CATSDPRGSAEAFF
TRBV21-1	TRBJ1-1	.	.	TGTGCCAGCAGCCTACAGGGGACGGATGAAGCTTTCTTT	CASSLQGTDEAFF
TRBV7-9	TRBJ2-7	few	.	TGTGCCAGCAGCCCAGGCACAGGTGACGAGCAGTACTTC	CASSPGTGDEQYF
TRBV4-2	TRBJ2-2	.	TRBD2	TGTGCCAGCAGCCCAGCCGGGACTAGCGGCGCGAACACCGGGGAGCTGTTTTTT	CASSPAGTSGANTGELFF
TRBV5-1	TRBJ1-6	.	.	TGCGCCAGCAGCTCCGGGAACAATAATTCACCCCTCCACTTT	CASSSGNNNSPLHF
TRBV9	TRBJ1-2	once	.	TGTGCCAGCAGCGTAACAGGAGACTATGGCTACACCTTC	CASSVTGDYGYTF
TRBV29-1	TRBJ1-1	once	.	TGCAGCGGGACCACTAACAGGGAAGCTGAAGCTTTCTTT	CSGTTNREAEAFF
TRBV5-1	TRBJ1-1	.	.	TGCGCCAGCACCTGGTTAGGAGGGGCCCTGAACACTGAAGCTTTCTTT	CASTWLGGALNTEAFF
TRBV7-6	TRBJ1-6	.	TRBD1	TGTGCCAGCAGCTTATCGCAGGGGGGTAATAATTCACCCCTCCACTTT	CASSLSQGGNNSPLHF
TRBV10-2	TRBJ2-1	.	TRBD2	TGCGCCAGCAGTGAACTAGCGGGGGGGCTTGAGCAGTTCTTC	CASSELAGGLEQFF
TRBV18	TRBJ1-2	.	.	TGTGCCAGCTCACCACCGGAGAGATATGGCTACACCTTC	CASSPPERYGYTF
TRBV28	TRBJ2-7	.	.	TGTGCCAGCAGTTTAGCAGGGCTCGACGAGCAGTACTTC	CASSLAGLDEQYF
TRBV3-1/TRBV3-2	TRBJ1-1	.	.	TGTGCCAGCAGCCAAGAGGGAAATCAGGGGATGAACACTGAAGCTTTCTTT	CASSQEGNQGMNTEAFF
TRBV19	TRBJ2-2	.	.	TGTGCCAGTTTCGGGGGTCCGACCGGGGAGCTGTTTTTT	CASFGGPTGELFF
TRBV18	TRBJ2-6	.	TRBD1	TGTGCCAGCACCCAGGGGGATCCCCTCTCTGGGGCCAACGTCCTGACTTTC	CASTQGDPLSGANVLTF
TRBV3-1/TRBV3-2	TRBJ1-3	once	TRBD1	TGTGCCAGCAGCCTTGGGACAGGGGGGAACACCATATATTTT	CASSLGTGGNTIYF
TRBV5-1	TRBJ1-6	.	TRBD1	TGCGCCAGCAGCTTGGAGGGGACAGGTATCTCCTATAATTCACCCCTCCACTTT	CASSLEGTGISYNSPLHF
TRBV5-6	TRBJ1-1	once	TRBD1	TGTGCCAGCAGCTTGGCCGGACAGGTTGTTGAAGCTTTCTTT	CASSLAGQVVEAFF